This T cell receptor (beta chain) was sequenced for a study of blood T cell repertoires in COVID-19. In the study overall: Samples of COVID-19 (acute and convalescent) were obtained from the United States, Italy and Spain.

Original processing notes: Amplification of reference gene primers provided the estimated nucleated cell counts. Data came from immunoSEQ multiplex PCR; TCRdb stores just in-frame clones and leaves some out. V and J calls and clone size are copied from that table; D and trimming were computed from the DNA. The table records over 120,000 clones, roughly 80% of them present only once. In Seattle, patients joined the study during active infection and were tracked longitudinally. The specimen sequenced was peripheral blood. This sequence was found in a woman in her seventies with COVID-19, enrolled during active disease.

The CDR3 loop is CASSPGQGARGYTF. The DNA for the CDR3 is TGTGCCAGCAGCCCGGGACAGGGGGCACGTGGCTACACCTTC. The rearrangement uses TRBV7-8 and TRBJ1-2; 12 nucleotides line up with TRBD1. Trimming took 5 bases from V and 7 from J; bases not matched to a gene: 5. Germline CDR1 is SGHVS and CDR2 is FQNEAQ. CDR3 length: 14 amino acids.